This T cell receptor (beta chain) emerged from a study of cytomegalovirus exposure and HLA in healthy donors. From germline, CDR1 is ENHRY and CDR2 SYGVKD. The CDR3 has 13 residues. V was trimmed by 3 bases and J by 2 bases, leaving 5 bases between them. PCR employed 60 Vbeta and 13 Jbeta primers. Some clones are missing from TCRdb's copy, which holds only in-frame ones; the method was immunoSEQ multiplex PCR. Among approximately 180,000 clones, around four fifths were seen once, and the ten largest hold around 13%. This clone was counted between two and nine times. The sequencing sample was made of PBMCs. This TCR came from a woman aged 45-65 years in good health and CMV-seropositive. This chain connects TRBV10-3 to TRBJ1-3; D is unclear. CDR3 residues: CAISESAGNTIYF. The DNA for the CDR3 is TGTGCCATCAGTGAATCGGCTGGAAACACCATATATTTT.